The T cell receptor (beta chain) under discussion was sequenced for a study of vaccination effects on CD4 cells after COVID-19. On this clone itself: The antigen is undetermined.

The CDR3 is 12 amino acids. Repertoires were generated with immunoSEQ multiplex PCR, while TCRdb's copy carries only in-frame clones and drops some. The sample carries tens of thousands of clones, 81% recorded once. Peptide-pool stimulation followed by sequencing identified expanded antigen-specific CD4+ clonotypes in the ViraFEST assay. At the end of around 11 days of culture, CD4+ T cells were isolated. Sequences were derived from CD4+ T cells from PBMCs cultured with HCoV-229E spike peptides, sampled before COVID-19 vaccination. This receptor was identified in a human donor who received a COVID-19 vaccine. The rearrangement joins TRBV21-1 to TRBJ2-5; the table's D call of TRBD1 was not tested on the DNA. TRBV21-1 has pseudogene status. In DNA, the CDR3 is TGTGCCCGGGACAGGGGGCGAGAGACCCAGTACTTC. Encoded protein: CARDRGRETQYF.